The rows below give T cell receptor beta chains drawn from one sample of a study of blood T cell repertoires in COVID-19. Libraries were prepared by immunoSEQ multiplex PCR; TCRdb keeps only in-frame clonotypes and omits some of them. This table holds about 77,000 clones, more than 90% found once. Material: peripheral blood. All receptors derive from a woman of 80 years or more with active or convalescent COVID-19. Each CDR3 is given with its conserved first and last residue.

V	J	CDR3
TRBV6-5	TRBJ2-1	CASSFRGPQYNEQFF
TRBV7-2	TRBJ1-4	CASSAGTGGEKLFF
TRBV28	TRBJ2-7	CASSTGGPYEQYF
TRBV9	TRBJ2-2	CASSVLRTVQAGELFF
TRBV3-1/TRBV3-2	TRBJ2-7	CASSLQTVQGAEQYF
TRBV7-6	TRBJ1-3	CASSLGPRLTGYGNTIYF
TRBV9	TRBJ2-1	CASSVAPGGGDEQFF
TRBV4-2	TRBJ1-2	CASSQDGEGGAPYGYTF
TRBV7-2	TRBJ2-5	CASSPRQGGWETQYF
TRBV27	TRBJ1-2	CASSLRGRGNYGYTF
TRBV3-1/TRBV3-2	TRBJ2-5	CASSPSGASQETQYF
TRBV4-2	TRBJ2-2	CASSQVGGASGELFF
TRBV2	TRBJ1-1	CASSDPGEGNTEAFF
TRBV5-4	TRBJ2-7	CASSFYRGTYEQYF
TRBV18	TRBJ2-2	CASSPRTGHANTGELFF
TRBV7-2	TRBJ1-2	CASSLQGFDGYTF
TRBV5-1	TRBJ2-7	CASSLNQNRGSEQYF
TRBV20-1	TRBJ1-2	CSATLRGGYTF
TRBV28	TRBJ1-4	CASSLGSGGVEKLFF
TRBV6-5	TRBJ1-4	CASSRDRDEKLFF
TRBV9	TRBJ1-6	CASSERNRGNSPLHF
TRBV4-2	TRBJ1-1	CASSQGWTGRNTEAFF
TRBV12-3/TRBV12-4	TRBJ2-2	CASGGGTGELFF
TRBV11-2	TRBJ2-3	CASSFTSGGTDTQYF
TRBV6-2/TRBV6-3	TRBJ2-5	CASSYPGTSGGGKTQYF
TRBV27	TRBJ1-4	CASSPRGEKLFF
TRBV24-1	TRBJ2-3	CATSDSDRGFTDTQYF
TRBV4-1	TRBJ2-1	CASSRGLASEQFF
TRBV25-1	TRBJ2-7	CASSEGGVPPYEQYF
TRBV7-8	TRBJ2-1	CASSSSRQGAYNEQFF
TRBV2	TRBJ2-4	CASRGTFLVKNIQYF
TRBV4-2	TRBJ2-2	CASSSPLAGPFAGELFF
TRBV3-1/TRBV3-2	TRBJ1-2	CASSPHTGTGFGYTF
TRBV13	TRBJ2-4	CASSSYGTEKNIQYF
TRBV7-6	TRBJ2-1	CASSLGGPDEQFF
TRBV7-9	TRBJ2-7	CASSLQGKAYEQYF
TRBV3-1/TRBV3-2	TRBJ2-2	CASSPPGTGLVNTGELFF
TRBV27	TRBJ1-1	CASYALGRAFF
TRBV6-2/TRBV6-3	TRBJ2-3	CASSYNSADTQYF
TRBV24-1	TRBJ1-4	CATSGGVDGEKLFF
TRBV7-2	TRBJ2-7	CASSLGPGFYEQYF
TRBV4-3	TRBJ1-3	CASSQATGYPGNTIYF
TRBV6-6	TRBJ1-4	CASSPGVYNEKLFF
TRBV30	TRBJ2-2	CARQGASNTGELFF
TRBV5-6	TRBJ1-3	CASSFRGYSGNTIYF
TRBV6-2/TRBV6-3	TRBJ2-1	CASSYEAGGPSSYNEQFF
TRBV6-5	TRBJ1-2	CASRDGTGDGYTF
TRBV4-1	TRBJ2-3	CASSQGDSDTQYF
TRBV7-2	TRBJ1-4	CASREGTGGTEKLFF
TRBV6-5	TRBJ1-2	CASSYSTTASGGYTF
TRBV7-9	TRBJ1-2	CASSQGWQNYGYTF
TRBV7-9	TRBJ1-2	CASSPVGDGYTF